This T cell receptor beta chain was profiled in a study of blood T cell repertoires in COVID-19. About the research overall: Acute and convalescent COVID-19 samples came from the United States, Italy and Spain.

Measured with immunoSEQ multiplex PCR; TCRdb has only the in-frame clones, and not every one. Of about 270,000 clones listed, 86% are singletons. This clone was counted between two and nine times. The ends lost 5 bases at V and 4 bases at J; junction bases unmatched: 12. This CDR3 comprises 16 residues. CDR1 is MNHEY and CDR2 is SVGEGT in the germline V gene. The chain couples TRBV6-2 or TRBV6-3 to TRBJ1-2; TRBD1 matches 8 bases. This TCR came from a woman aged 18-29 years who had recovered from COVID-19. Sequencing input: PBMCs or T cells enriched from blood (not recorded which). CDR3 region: CASSPGTGRYLYGYTF. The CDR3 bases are TGTGCCAGCAGTCCGGGGACAGGCCGATACCTCTATGGCTACACCTTC.